This TCR beta chain was retrieved from a study of T cells in women clearing cervical HPV infection. Study context: Cases were women with histologically confirmed HPV16-related CIN3 or worse, including 2 invasive cancers.

With regard to this clone: Its antigen remains unknown. The read comes to an end 3 residues before the CDR3 does, leaving the germline J gene to fill in the end.

Findings and caveats of the study: It is unknown whether associations predate infection; no effector/memory or HPV-specific sorting.

Cervical HPV DNA detected by MY09/MY11 PCR, typed by dot-blot. Clones were read by immunoSEQ multiplex PCR, and TCRdb kept only the in-frame ones, dropping some. The sample's table shows about 24,000 clones. Germline CDR1 and CDR2: SGHTA and FQGNSA. The CDR3 runs 13 residues. Unmatched junction bases numbered 6, after V lost 6 bases and J lost 5 bases. What was sequenced was blood buffy coat. This TCR was sampled from a woman aged 18-70 years with a cervical HPV16 infection that either progressed to CIN3+ or cleared (not recorded which). This sequence joins TRBV7-2 and TRBJ2-5; 7 bases align to TRBD1. CDR3 sequence: CASRDTGVETQYF. The DNA read from the CDR3 is TGTGCCAGCAGGGACACAGGGGTGGAGACC.